A single sample is the source of the 2 T cell receptor beta chains below, sequenced in a study of blood T cell repertoires in COVID-19. The protocol was immunoSEQ multiplex PCR, while the TCRdb copy is restricted to in-frame clones and leaves out a portion. The table lists about 210,000 clones, about 86% of them singletons. The sample comprised peripheral blood. Every receptor here comes from a man aged 50 to 59 with active or convalescent COVID-19.

V and J are TRBV6-5 and TRBJ1-2, with TRBD1 matching over 8 bases. The CDR3 runs to 12 residues. The junction had 3 bases not matched to a gene; V was cut back by 5 bases and J by 7 bases. The germline V gene encodes CDR1 MNHEY and CDR2 SVGAGI. In nucleotides, the CDR3 is TGTGCCAGCAGTAGACAGGGGAGTGGCTACACCTTC. It translates to CASSRQGSGYTF.

This rearrangement joins TRBV10-1 to TRBJ1-1; D is unresolved. CDR1 and CDR2 (germline): WNHNN, SYGVQD (reference sequence). There are 13 residues in the CDR3. Trimming removed 6 bases at V and 1 base at J, with 9 bases between. CDR3 sequence: CASRATSNTEAFF. In nucleotides, the CDR3 is TGCGCCAGCAGGGCGACATCGAACACTGAAGCTTTCTTT.